This entry is about one T cell receptor (beta chain). As yet, its antigen is unknown. The sample belongs to a study of graft-versus-host responses after intestinal transplantation. In the study overall: Transplant recipients had multivisceral, liver-intestinal, or isolated intestinal grafts. Each recipient received anti-thymocyte globulin induction, then tacrolimus and steroids for around 3 years. General study findings and limits: Some GvH clones were seen earlier in gut or blood, suggesting intestinal origin. Individuals carrying graft-donor T cell macrochimerism showed high graft-versus-host to host-versus-graft clonal ratios in allografts.

Unmatched junction bases numbered 9, after V lost 3 bases and J lost 7 bases. CDR3 length: 16 amino acids. Germline CDR1 is MGHDK and CDR2 is SYGVNS. Sequencing was performed with immunoSEQ multiplex PCR; in TCRdb, only in-frame clones are kept and a portion is missing. The data contain tens of thousands of clones, less than 95% of them seen just once; the ten biggest clones take up approximately 0.33%. The origin of this receptor is a human donor who was the organ donor for an intestinal transplant. The specimen was unstimulated CD4+ T cells sorted from spleen or lymph node cells, collected before transplant. This chain connects TRBV25-1 to TRBJ2-7, with TRBD2 matching over 13 bases. CDR3 loop: CASSEWTSGGLGEQYF. The CDR3 nucleotides are TGTGCCAGCAGTGAGTGGACTAGCGGGGGCCTAGGGGAGCAGTACTTC.